The rows below give T cell receptor beta chains drawn from one sample of a study of OX40 agonist ivuxolimab in advanced cancers. This table comes from immunoSEQ multiplex PCR, and its TCRdb copy is limited to in-frame clones, with some not included. The profile shows some 35,000 clones, 76% of them singletons. The sample was CD4+ or CD8+ T cells sorted from blood, taken in a trial of the OX40 agonist ivuxolimab. These receptors were collected from an adult with an advanced solid tumor such as melanoma, head and neck, liver or kidney cancer. Both conserved end residues are part of each CDR3. D genes are given only for firm matches. Some rows mark clone size as missing; the rest say once, few, many or name a class of expanded clone.

CDR3: CASSPGGPETQYF; DNA: TGTGCCAGCAGCCCAGGCGGACCCGAGACCCAGTACTTC; J: TRBJ2-5; size: .; D: .; V: TRBV11-2
CDR3: CASSYKGSGANVLTF; DNA: TGTGCCAGCAGTTACAAGGGCTCTGGGGCCAACGTCCTGACTTTC; J: TRBJ2-6; size: .; D: .; V: TRBV6-6
CDR3: CASSLVTGAYEQYF; DNA: TGCGCCAGCAGCTTGGTTACGGGGGCCTACGAGCAGTACTTC; J: TRBJ2-7; size: .; D: .; V: TRBV5-1
CDR3: CASSRSEGTGEQYF; DNA: TGTGCCAGCAGCCGATCGGAGGGTACGGGGGAGCAGTACTTC; J: TRBJ2-7; size: .; D: .; V: TRBV5-6
CDR3: CASSQGRGRVTQYF; DNA: TGTGCCAGCAGCCAAGGAAGGGGAAGGGTGACCCAGTACTTC; J: TRBJ2-5; size: once; D: .; V: TRBV4-2
CDR3: CASSPQTSGGRNEQFF; DNA: TGTGCCAGCAGCCCACAAACTAGCGGGGGTAGGAATGAGCAGTTCTTC; J: TRBJ2-1; size: .; D: TRBD2; V: TRBV7-8
CDR3: CASSLDDTEAFF; DNA: TGTGCCAGCAGCTTAGACGACACTGAAGCTTTCTTT; J: TRBJ1-1; size: .; D: .; V: TRBV7-9
CDR3: CASRETVGDSPLHF; DNA: TGCGCCAGCAGAGAGACAGTTGGAGATTCACCCCTCCACTTT; J: TRBJ1-6; size: .; D: .; V: TRBV5-1
CDR3: CASSFGGNSYEQYF; DNA: TGCGCCAGCAGCTTCGGGGGCAACTCCTACGAGCAGTACTTC; J: TRBJ2-7; size: .; D: .; V: TRBV5-1
CDR3: CASSLRGRFSQYF; DNA: TGTGCCAGCAGTTTAAGGGGGCGCTTTTCGCAGTATTTT; J: TRBJ2-3; size: .; D: TRBD1; V: TRBV27
CDR3: CASSFSQKTEAFF; DNA: TGTGCCAGCAGCTTCTCTCAGAAGACCGAGGCTTTCTTT; J: TRBJ1-1; size: .; D: .; V: TRBV5-4
CDR3: CASSLQVYEQYF; DNA: TGTGCCAGCAGCTTGCAGGTATACGAGCAGTACTTC; J: TRBJ2-7; size: .; D: .; V: TRBV5-6
CDR3: CASRLQGVGSPLHF; DNA: TGTGCCAGCAGATTACAGGGAGTGGGTTCACCCCTCCACTTT; J: TRBJ1-6; size: .; D: .; V: TRBV6-5
CDR3: CSVVMGRGTEAFF; DNA: TGCAGCGTTGTAATGGGTAGGGGAACTGAAGCTTTCTTT; J: TRBJ1-1; size: once; D: .; V: TRBV29-1
CDR3: CASTPLAVNTDTQYF; DNA: TGTGCCAGCACGCCACTAGCGGTAAACACAGATACGCAGTATTTT; J: TRBJ2-3; size: few; D: TRBD2; V: TRBV7-8
CDR3: CASSVAGTLKNIQYF; DNA: TGCGCCAGCAGCGTAGCGGGGACCCTCAAAAACATTCAGTACTTC; J: TRBJ2-4; size: .; D: TRBD2; V: TRBV4-1
CDR3: CASSLGQGLGTEAFF; DNA: TGCGCCAGCAGCTTAGGACAGGGACTAGGAACTGAAGCTTTCTTT; J: TRBJ1-1; size: .; D: TRBD1; V: TRBV5-1
CDR3: CASSLKGVPSTEAFF; DNA: TGTGCCAGCAGCCTTAAGGGGGTCCCGAGCACTGAAGCTTTCTTT; J: TRBJ1-1; size: .; D: .; V: TRBV7-9
CDR3: CASSLEGTPTQQYF; DNA: TGTGCCAGCAGCTTGGAGGGTACTCCTACGCAGCAGTACTTC; J: TRBJ2-7; size: .; D: .; V: TRBV7-9
CDR3: CASSLEDRGADTQYF; DNA: TGCGCCAGCAGCTTGGAGGACAGGGGGGCAGATACGCAGTATTTT; J: TRBJ2-3; size: .; D: TRBD1; V: TRBV5-1
CDR3: CASSLGQGGTNEQFF; DNA: TGTGCCAGCTCACTGGGACAGGGTGGGACCAATGAGCAGTTCTTC; J: TRBJ2-1; size: .; D: TRBD1; V: TRBV18
CDR3: CASSLDPGAGANYGYTF; DNA: TGTGCCAGCAGCTTGGATCCAGGGGCCGGAGCTAACTATGGCTACACCTTC; J: TRBJ1-2; size: once; D: .; V: TRBV5-5
CDR3: CASSRDRARVGYGYTF; DNA: TGTGCCAGCAGCAGGGACAGGGCGAGAGTTGGCTATGGCTACACCTTC; J: TRBJ1-2; size: once; D: TRBD1; V: TRBV5-6
CDR3: CATLGQGFEQYF; DNA: TGTGCCACCCTAGGACAGGGTTTCGAGCAGTACTTC; J: TRBJ2-7; size: .; D: TRBD1; V: TRBV5-4
CDR3: CASSIAGDYGYTF; DNA: TGTGCCAGTAGTATAGCTGGGGACTATGGCTACACCTTC; J: TRBJ1-2; size: .; D: .; V: TRBV19
CDR3: CASSLGPSYSGANVLTF; DNA: TGCGCCAGCAGCTTGGGGCCCTCCTACTCTGGGGCCAACGTCCTGACTTTC; J: TRBJ2-6; size: .; D: .; V: TRBV5-1
CDR3: CASSYGSPMYEQYF; DNA: TGTGCCAGCAGTTACGGCAGCCCGATGTACGAGCAGTACTTC; J: TRBJ2-7; size: .; D: .; V: TRBV6-6
CDR3: CASSPRVGEAFF; DNA: TGTGCCAGCAGCCCAAGGGTTGGTGAAGCTTTCTTT; J: TRBJ1-1; size: many; D: .; V: TRBV14
CDR3: CASSLVGPYEQYF; DNA: TGTGCCAGCAGCTTGGTGGGGCCCTACGAGCAGTACTTC; J: TRBJ2-7; size: .; D: .; V: TRBV5-5
CDR3: CAWSSARVSGEQFF; DNA: TGTGCCTGGAGTTCTGCCCGGGTGAGTGGTGAGCAGTTCTTC; J: TRBJ2-1; size: .; D: .; V: TRBV30
CDR3: CASSLRPTVANQPQHF; DNA: TGTGCCAGCAGTTTACGTCCCACCGTCGCCAATCAGCCCCAGCATTTT; J: TRBJ1-5; size: .; D: .; V: TRBV27
CDR3: CAWSSTRNTEAFF; DNA: TGTGCCTGGAGTAGTACCAGGAACACTGAAGCTTTCTTT; J: TRBJ1-1; size: .; D: .; V: TRBV30
CDR3: CASGTGGYNSPLHF; DNA: TGTGCCAGCGGGACAGGGGGGTACAATTCACCCCTCCACTTT; J: TRBJ1-6; size: few; D: TRBD1; V: TRBV28
CDR3: CASSLTLNQPQHF; DNA: TGTGCCAGCAGCTTGACACTGAATCAGCCCCAGCATTTT; J: TRBJ1-5; size: .; D: .; V: TRBV7-8